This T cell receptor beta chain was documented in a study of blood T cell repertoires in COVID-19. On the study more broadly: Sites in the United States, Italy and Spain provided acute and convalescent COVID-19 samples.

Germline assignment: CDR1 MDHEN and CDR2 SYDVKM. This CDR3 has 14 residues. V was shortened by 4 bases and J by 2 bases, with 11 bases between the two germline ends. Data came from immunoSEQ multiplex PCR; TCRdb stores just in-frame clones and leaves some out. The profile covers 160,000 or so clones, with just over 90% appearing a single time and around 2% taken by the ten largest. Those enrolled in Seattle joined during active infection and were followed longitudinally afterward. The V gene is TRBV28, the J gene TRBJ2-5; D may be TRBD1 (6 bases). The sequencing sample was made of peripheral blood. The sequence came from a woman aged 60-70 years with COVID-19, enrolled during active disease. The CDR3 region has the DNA TGTGCCAGCAGTTGGACAGAAAAACAAGAGACCCAGTACTTC. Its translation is CASSWTEKQETQYF.